The next 31 T cell receptor beta chains were all read from a single sample in a study of blood T cell repertoires in COVID-19 (dated by TCRdb to 2018 to 2020). To prepare the library, the immunoSEQ multiplex PCR assay was applied. TCRdb stores this immuneACCESS table with in-frame sequences only. Part of the clones is absent; in the studies checked, under half of the shortfall reflects unresolved V genes, and no reason is known for the rest. The sample contains almost 250,000 clones, 75% to 90% of them found a single time. The ten biggest clones cover around 4% of the sample. Source material: PBMCs or T cells enriched from blood (not recorded which). These receptors came from a woman in her 30s who had recovered from COVID-19.

The chain couples TRBV19 to TRBJ2-3, with a weak D call TRBD2 (6 bases). The germline V gene has CDR1 LNHDA and CDR2 SQIVND (reference sequence). The CDR3 sequence is 15 residues long. V was cut by 0 bases and J by 7 bases, with 14 bases left in between. This chain's CDR3 is CASSIELREWHTQYF. The CDR3 region has the DNA TGTGCCAGTAGTATAGAGCTCCGGGAGTGGCATACGCAGTATTTT.

The chain joins TRBV2 to TRBJ2-1; D perhaps matches TRBD1 (5 bases). Per the germline V gene, CDR1 is SNHLY and CDR2 is FYNNEI. V was clipped by 7 bases and J by 3 bases, with 13 bases between them. The CDR3 is made up of 14 amino acids. CDR3 sequence reads: CASNHRSDYNEQFF. The CDR3 bases are TGTGCCAGCAACCACAGGTCCGACTACAATGAGCAGTTCTTC.

This sequence joins TRBV4-3 and TRBJ2-2; tentatively, D is TRBD2 (5 bases). Trimming stripped 1 base from V and 1 base from J, with 10 bases between. CDR3 size: 16 residues. The germline gives CDR1 LGHNA, CDR2 YSLEER. The CDR3 DNA reads as TGCGCCAGCAGCCAAGGCCGCCGGGGGAACACCGGGGAGCTGTTTTTT. Amino acid sequence: CASSQGRRGNTGELFF.

V gene TRBV12-3 or TRBV12-4 combines with J gene TRBJ1-2, with a tentative D call TRBD1 (5 bases). The CDR3 totals 13 residues. V was trimmed by 6 bases and J by 7 bases, leaving 15 bases between them. The CDR3 DNA reads TGTGCCAGCAGCCGCCCCGGGGGGGGTGGCTACACCTTC. Amino acids: CASSRPGGGGYTF.

For the CDR3, the DNA is TGTGCCTGGAGTGTACTAGGGACAGGGTACCTGCAGTACTTC. Residues: CAWSVLGTGYLQYF. This sequence joins TRBV30 and TRBJ2-7; 9 nucleotides agree with TRBD1. With V trimmed by 0 bases and J by 9 bases, 9 bases remained unmatched. Germline V gene lookup returns CDR1 GTSNPN and CDR2 SVGIG (reference sequence). This CDR3 comprises 14 residues.

The genes are TRBV7-2 and TRBJ1-5; D unclear. The V end lost 1 base, the J end lost 7 bases, and 8 bases lay between the germline ends. Per the germline V gene, CDR1 is SGHTA and CDR2 is FQGNSA. The CDR3 runs to 13 residues. CDR3 nucleotide sequence: TGTGCCAGCAGCTTAGACTCGCCACAGCCCCAGCATTTT. Protein sequence: CASSLDSPQPQHF.

This chain connects TRBV9 to TRBJ2-3; D not resolved. The CDR3 is 15 amino acids. The germline V and J ends were trimmed by 0 bases and 1 base, with 9 bases remaining between them. Germline V lookup: CDR1 SGDLS, CDR2 YYNGEE. The CDR3 sequence is CASSVAPSRTDTQYF. DNA of the CDR3: TGTGCCAGCAGCGTAGCCCCCTCCCGCACAGATACGCAGTATTTT.

This sequence joins TRBV4-2 and TRBJ1-1; weak D call: TRBD1 (6 bases). The CDR3 consists of 16 residues. Trimming cost V 0 bases and J 0 bases, with 11 bases left between them. CDR1 and CDR2 (germline): LGHNA, YNFKEQ. The CDR3 DNA sequence: TGTGCCAGCAGCCAAGACCTCTGGACAGTGAACACTGAAGCTTTCTTT. Translating it yields CASSQDLWTVNTEAFF.

The V call is TRBV30, the J call TRBJ1-5; TRBD1 agrees at 9 bases. Germline trimming cut 0 bases from V and 4 bases from J; bases unmatched to any gene: 16. The germline CDR1 and CDR2 sequences are GTSNPN and SVGIG (reference sequence). CDR3 length equals 19 residues. The CDR3 sequence: CAWSVHQPGQGVSNQPQHF. The CDR3 DNA is TGTGCCTGGAGTGTACATCAGCCGGGACAGGGAGTCTCTAATCAGCCCCAGCATTTT.

In this sample, this clone turned up many times. The chain employs TRBV20-1 and TRBJ2-1; TRBD2 agrees at 11 bases. From germline, CDR1 is DFQATT and CDR2 SNEGSKA (reference sequence). The CDR3 covers 16 residues. V shed 3 bases and J 9 bases; nucleotides not matched to a gene: 13. CDR3 region: CSASQIAGGALGEQFF. The DNA for the CDR3 is TGCAGTGCTAGTCAAATAGCGGGAGGGGCACTGGGTGAGCAGTTCTTC.

The genes are TRBV5-1 and TRBJ1-1; no clear D. The CDR3 contains 15 residues. V was shortened by 3 bases and J by 3 bases, with 15 bases between the two germline ends. Germline CDR1 reads SGHRS; CDR2 reads YFSETQ. The CDR3 spells CASSSSSYEDTEAFF. DNA of the CDR3: TGCGCCAGCAGCTCCTCGAGCTACGAGGACACTGAAGCTTTCTTT.

V gene TRBV6-1 combines with J gene TRBJ2-1; D call uncertain. Deletions cut 0 bases from V and 2 bases from J, with 11 bases between. The CDR3 contains 16 residues. Germline CDR1 and CDR2: MNHNS and SASEGT. CDR3 in DNA: TGTGCCAGCAGTGAAGCCGGCGCGGCCGCCTACAATGAGCAGTTCTTC. Translation gives CASSEAGAAAYNEQFF.

V gene TRBV29-1 combines with J gene TRBJ1-1; 7 nucleotides line up with TRBD1. This CDR3 has 13 amino acids. The ends lost 3 bases at V and 6 bases at J; junction bases unmatched: 7. Germline-derived CDR1 and CDR2 are SQVTM and ANQGSEA. CDR3 coding DNA: TGCAGCGTTGATAGGACAGGACACGCTGAAGCTTTCTTT. Translated, it gives CSVDRTGHAEAFF.

V usage is TRBV2 and J usage is TRBJ2-3; 8 bases line up with TRBD1. V dropped 6 bases and J dropped 4; count of bases not matched to a gene: 6. Germline V lookup: CDR1 SNHLY, CDR2 FYNNEI. This CDR3 is built from 14 residues. CDR3 in amino acids: CASRETGVPDTQYF. In DNA form, the CDR3 reads TGTGCCAGCAGGGAGACAGGGGTTCCAGATACGCAGTATTTT. The complete variable domain, with remaining parts taken from reference TRBV2 and TRBJ2-3, reads EPEVTQTPSHQVTQMGQEVILRCVPISNHLYFYWYRQILGQKVEFLVSFYNNEISEKSEIFDDQFSVERPDGSNFTLKIRSTKLEDSAMYFCASRETGVPDTQYFGPGTRLTVL.

The CDR3 loop is CASSHPPGGRETQYF. CDR3 nucleotides: TGCGCCAGCAGCCACCCCCCGGGAGGCCGGGAGACCCAGTACTTC. The rearrangement joins TRBV4-1 to TRBJ2-5; 7 bases are shared with TRBD2. CDR3 length: 15 amino acids. V trimming: 3 bases; J trimming: 5 bases; junction bases outside the gene matches: 9. CDR1 and CDR2 from the germline V gene are MGHRA and YSYEKL.

The J gene is TRBJ1-1, the V gene TRBV28; D remains ambiguous. Germline loops: CDR1 MDHEN, CDR2 SYDVKM. This CDR3 region has 16 residues. Trimming removed 6 bases from V and 0 bases from J, with 17 bases in between. CDR3 nucleotides: TGTGCCAGCAGAGAGGGAGGATGGAGCATGAACACTGAAGCTTTCTTT. It specifies CASREGGWSMNTEAFF.

This chain uses TRBV28 with TRBJ1-1; D is perhaps TRBD1 (5 bases). V shed 1 base and J shed 1 base, with 16 bases lying between them. CDR1 and CDR2 (germline): MDHEN, SYDVKM. The length of the CDR3 is 17 residues. The CDR3 coding sequence is TGTGCCAGCAGTTTATATCCCCGACAGCTTGGGAACACTGAAGCTTTCTTT. This gives the protein CASSLYPRQLGNTEAFF.

The chain has TRBV3-1 (or the pseudogene TRBV3-2) and TRBJ2-1, with TRBD1 as a possible D gene (6 bases). Germline V lookup: CDR1 LGHDT, CDR2 YNNKEL (reference sequence). The CDR3 length is 15 residues. V was pared by 7 bases and J by 3 bases, with 16 bases between. In DNA form, the CDR3 reads TGTGCCAGCACAGGGGCGGGCCAGATCTACAATGAGCAGTTCTTC. Protein sequence: CASTGAGQIYNEQFF.

This rearrangement joins TRBV19 to TRBJ2-7; D uncertain. CDR3 size: 13 residues. Trimming took 2 bases from V and 5 from J, leaving 10 bases between them. Germline V gene data show CDR1 as LNHDA and CDR2 as SQIVND (reference sequence). In nucleotides, the CDR3 is TGTGCCAGTAGTATATCACAGAAGGACGAGCAGTACTTC. It specifies CASSISQKDEQYF. The full variable domain, its missing parts supplied by reference TRBV19 and TRBJ2-7, is DGGITQSPKYLFRKEGQNVTLSCEQNLNHDAMYWYRQDPGQGLRLIYYSQIVNDFQKGDIAEGYSVSREKKESFPLTVTSAQKNPTAFYLCASSISQKDEQYFGPGTRLTVT.

The chain combines TRBV7-2 with TRBJ1-2, with 8 positions matching TRBD1. Germline V gene data show CDR1 as SGHTA and CDR2 as FQGNSA. Trimming cost V 4 bases and J 5 bases; bases outside gene matches: 6. The CDR3 contains 14 residues. The CDR3 reads CASSSQGAAYGYTF. Written as DNA, the CDR3 is TGTGCCAGCAGCTCGCAGGGGGCGGCATATGGCTACACCTTC.

This clone was observed once. The V call is TRBV19, the J call TRBJ1-1, with unresolved D. The CDR3 is 14 amino acids. Trimming removed 5 bases at V and 0 bases at J, with 10 bases between. The germline V gene has CDR1 LNHDA and CDR2 SQIVND (reference sequence). The CDR3 DNA is TGTGCCAGTAGTGTGAGCCTCATGAACACTGAAGCTTTCTTT. Encoded protein: CASSVSLMNTEAFF.

This chain links TRBV6-2 or TRBV6-3 with TRBJ2-5; unclear D gene. Trimming left V 6 bases short and J 2 bases short, with 7 bases between. The CDR3 covers 12 residues. Looked up from germline, CDR1 is MNHEY and CDR2 is SVGEGT. CDR3 DNA: TGTGCCAGCAGCATACTTCAAGAGACCCAGTACTTC. It translates to CASSILQETQYF.

The rearrangement joins TRBV9 to TRBJ1-6; 7 positions match TRBD1. CDR1 is SGDLS and CDR2 is YYNGEE in the germline V gene. CDR3 length equals 17 residues. V lost 3 bases to trimming and J lost 7 bases; unmatched junction nucleotides: 13. CDR3 nucleotides: TGTGCCAGCAGCGGACGGGACAGCATCTCGGAGAATTCACCCCTCCACTTT. Amino acids: CASSGRDSISENSPLHF.

The J gene is TRBJ2-5, the V gene TRBV9; weak D call: TRBD2 (5 bases). Between the trimmed V and J ends, which lost 3 bases and 4 bases, there was a span of 16 bases. The germline V gene encodes CDR1 SGDLS and CDR2 YYNGEE. The CDR3 contains 15 residues. The CDR3 is CASSAHLAAGETQYF. CDR3 nucleotide sequence: TGTGCCAGCAGCGCCCATCTAGCAGCAGGAGAGACCCAGTACTTC. Full variable domain (missing parts from reference TRBV9 and TRBJ2-5): DSGVTQTPKHLITATGQRVTLRCSPRSGDLSVYWYQQSLDQGLQFLIQYYNGEERAKGNILERFSAQQFPDLHSELNLSSLELGDSALYFCASSAHLAAGETQYFGPGTRLLVL.

The chain couples TRBV3-1 (or the pseudogene TRBV3-2) to TRBJ2-1, with 7 nucleotides matching TRBD2. With 0 bases clipped from V and 6 bases from J, the junction kept 2 bases outside the gene matches. CDR3 size: 14 residues. The germline CDR1 and CDR2 sequences are LGHDT and YNNKEL (reference sequence). In nucleotides, the CDR3 is TGTGCCAGCAGCCAAGATGCGGGAGCCAATGAGCAGTTCTTC. Amino acid sequence: CASSQDAGANEQFF.

This clone is a singleton in its sample. The chain links TRBV18 to TRBJ2-1, with 7 bases identical to TRBD1. This CDR3 has 14 amino acids. CDR1 is KGHSH and CDR2 is LQKENI in the germline V gene. V lost 8 bases, J lost 3 bases, and 7 bases stayed unmatched. The CDR3 loop reads CASTLDRNYNEQFF. Written as DNA, the CDR3 is TGTGCCAGCACTCTGGACAGGAACTACAATGAGCAGTTCTTC.

This chain joins TRBV29-1 and TRBJ1-2; weak D call: TRBD1 (5 bases). Trimming stripped 7 bases from V and 0 bases from J, with 15 bases between. Germline assignment: CDR1 SQVTM and CDR2 ANQGSEA. The CDR3 is 14 residues long. CDR3: CSAQRGGANYGYTF. The CDR3 region has the DNA TGCAGCGCACAACGGGGGGGAGCTAACTATGGCTACACCTTC. Full variable domain (missing parts from reference TRBV29-1 and TRBJ1-2): SAVISQKPSRDICQRGTSLTIQCQVDSQVTMMFWYRQQPGQSLTLIATANQGSEATYESGFVIDKFPISRPNLTFSTLTVSNMSPEDSSIYLCSAQRGGANYGYTFGSGTRLTVV.

Notes on this clone: Different DNA sequences within this sample yield the same CDR3. The V gene is TRBV5-1, the J gene TRBJ1-2; 10 nucleotides align to TRBD1. Germline V gives CDR1 SGHRS, CDR2 YFSETQ. The CDR3 length is 14 residues. V shed 2 bases, J shed 3 bases, and the junction held 1 base outside the gene matches. CDR3 bases: TGCGCCAGCAGCTTAGGACAGGGGGACTATGGCTACACCTTC. Its protein product is CASSLGQGDYGYTF.

In its sample, this clone was seen once. This rearrangement joins TRBV15 to TRBJ1-2, with 7 bases aligning to TRBD1. The length of the CDR3 is 15 residues. V shed 0 bases, J shed 4 bases, and the junction held 5 bases outside the gene matches. From germline, CDR1 is LNHNV and CDR2 YYDKDF (reference sequence). CDR3 DNA sequence: TGTGCCACCAGCAGAGATAAAGGACAGGTCTATGGCTACACCTTC. Translating it yields CATSRDKGQVYGYTF.

The chain couples TRBV4-3 to TRBJ1-1; TRBD1 is a possible D gene (6 bases). Between the trimmed V and J ends, which lost 2 bases and 5 bases, there was a span of 18 bases. The CDR3 length is 16 residues. CDR1 LGHNA and CDR2 YSLEER come from the germline V gene. CDR3 protein: CASSQPRTGKVTEAFF. CDR3 coding DNA: TGCGCCAGCAGCCAACCGAGAACAGGGAAGGTAACTGAAGCTTTCTTT.

CDR3 in amino acids: CATSRRGGELFF. Here the CDR3 DNA reads TGTGCCACCTCACGCCGCGGGGGGGAGCTGTTTTTT. This chain uses TRBV24-1 with TRBJ2-2; D is perhaps TRBD2 (5 bases). From germline, CDR1 is KGHDR and CDR2 SFDVKD. CDR3 length: 12 amino acids. The V gene lost 9 bases and the J gene lost 8 bases, with 12 bases spanning the gap.